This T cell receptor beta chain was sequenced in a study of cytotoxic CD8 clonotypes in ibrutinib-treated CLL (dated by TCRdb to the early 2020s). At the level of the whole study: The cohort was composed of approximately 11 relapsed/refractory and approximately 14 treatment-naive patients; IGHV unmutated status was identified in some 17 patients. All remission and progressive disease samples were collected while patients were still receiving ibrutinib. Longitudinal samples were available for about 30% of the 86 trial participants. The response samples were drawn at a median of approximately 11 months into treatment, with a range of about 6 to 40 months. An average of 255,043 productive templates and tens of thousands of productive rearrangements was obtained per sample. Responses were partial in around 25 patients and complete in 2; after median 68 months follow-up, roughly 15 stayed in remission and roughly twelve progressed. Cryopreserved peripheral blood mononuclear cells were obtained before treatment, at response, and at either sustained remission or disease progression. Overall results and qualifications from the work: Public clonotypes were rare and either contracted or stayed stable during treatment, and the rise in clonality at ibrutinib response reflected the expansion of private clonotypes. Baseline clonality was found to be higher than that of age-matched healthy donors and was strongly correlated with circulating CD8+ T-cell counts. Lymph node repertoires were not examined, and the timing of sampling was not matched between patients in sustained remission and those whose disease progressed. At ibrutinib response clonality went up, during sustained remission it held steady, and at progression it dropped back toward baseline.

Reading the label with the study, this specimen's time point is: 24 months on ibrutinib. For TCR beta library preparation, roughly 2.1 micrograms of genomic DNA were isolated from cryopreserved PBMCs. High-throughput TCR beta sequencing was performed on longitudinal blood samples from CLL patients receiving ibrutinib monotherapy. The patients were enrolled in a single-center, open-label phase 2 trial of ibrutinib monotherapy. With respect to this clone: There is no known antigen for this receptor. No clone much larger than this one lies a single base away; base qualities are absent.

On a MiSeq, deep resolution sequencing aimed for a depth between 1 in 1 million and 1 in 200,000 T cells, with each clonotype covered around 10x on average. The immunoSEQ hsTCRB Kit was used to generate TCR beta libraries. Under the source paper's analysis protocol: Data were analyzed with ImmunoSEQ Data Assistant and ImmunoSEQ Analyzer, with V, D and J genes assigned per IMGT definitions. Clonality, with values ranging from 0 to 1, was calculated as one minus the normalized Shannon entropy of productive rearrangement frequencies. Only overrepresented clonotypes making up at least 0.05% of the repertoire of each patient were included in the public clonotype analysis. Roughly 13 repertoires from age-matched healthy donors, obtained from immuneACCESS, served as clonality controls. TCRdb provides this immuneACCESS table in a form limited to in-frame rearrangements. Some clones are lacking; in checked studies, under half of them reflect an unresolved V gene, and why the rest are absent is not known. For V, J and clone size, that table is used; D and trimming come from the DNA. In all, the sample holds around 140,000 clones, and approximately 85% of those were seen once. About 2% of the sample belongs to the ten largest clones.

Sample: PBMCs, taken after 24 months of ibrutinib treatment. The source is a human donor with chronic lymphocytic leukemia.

The CDR3 in this case is CASNGQGGAEAFF. DNA sequence: TGTGCCAGTAATGGGCAGGGAGGAGCTGAAGCTTTCTTT. This receptor chain uses TRBV19 and TRBJ1-1, and the D gene may be TRBD1, 5 bases matching. The germline V gene (reference sequence) gives CDR1 as LNHDA and CDR2 as SQIVND. The CDR3, from cysteine to phenylalanine, totals 13 residues. Here the CDR3 DNA is all that survives: 39 bases in frame from base 1. Between the V and J ends, shortened by 7 bases and 6 bases respectively, the junction contains 15 bases.